The 10 T cell receptor beta chains given below trace back to one sample, sequenced in a study of T-cell reconstitution after alpha-beta-depleted transplantation in children. Molecular barcoding with unique molecular identifiers was used for the TCRbeta library. MiXCR, run by TCRdb on the PCR reads, gives a single entry per CDR3 protein. The sample contains approximately 420,000 distinct CDR3 sequences, 9.5% to 13% of which appear only once. Sequences were derived from PBMCs from the stem cell graft donor, sampled from the stem cell graft. The receptors here all came from a human donor who donated a stem cell graft to a child with acute myeloid leukemia.

The genes are TRBV5-1 and TRBJ1-5, with D unclear. The CDR3 sequence is 15 residues long. V was pared by 0 bases and J by 2 bases, with 9 bases between. CDR1 and CDR2 from the germline V gene are SGHRS and YFSETQ. In nucleotides, the CDR3 is TGCGCCAGCAGCTTGGAAGGGATCGGCAATCAGCCCCAGCATTTT. It yields the protein CASSLEGIGNQPQHF.

This clonotype was detected only a few times. The chain links TRBV5-1 to TRBJ2-2; 8 bases fit TRBD1. Germline V gene sequence: CDR1 SGHRS, CDR2 YFSETQ. V lost 4 bases, J lost 6 bases, and 5 bases stayed unmatched. This CDR3 comprises 14 residues. As DNA, the CDR3 is TGCGCCAGCAGCCCCCAGGGGGCCCCCGGGGAGCTGTTTTTT. It specifies CASSPQGAPGELFF.

In this sample, this clonotype turned up a few times. This chain connects TRBV5-6 to TRBJ1-2; unclear D gene. Trimming stripped 1 base from V and 6 bases from J, with 7 bases between. CDR3 length: 12 residues. Germline V gives CDR1 SGHDT, CDR2 YYEEEE. CDR3 region: CASSLRRNGYTF. In DNA form, the CDR3 reads TGTGCCAGCAGCTTGCGCAGGAATGGCTACACCTTC.

Concerning this clonotype itself: A clone one base away is much larger, so this may be a read error. The chain links TRBV3-1 to TRBJ2-2; D not resolved. This CDR3 comprises 15 residues. Germline CDR1 and CDR2: LGHDT and YNNKEL (reference sequence). The CDR3 sequence is CACSQGWGGTGELFF. The CDR3 region has the DNA TGTGCCTGCAGCCAAGGATGGGGTGGGACCGGGGAGCTGTTTTTT.

The chain links TRBV7-2 to TRBJ2-4; 8 nucleotides match TRBD1. Germline trimming cut 1 base from V and 16 bases from J; bases unmatched to any gene: 15. The CDR3 is made up of 15 amino acids. Germline V lookup: CDR1 SGHTA, CDR2 FQGNSA. CDR3 DNA sequence: TGTGCCAGCAGCTTAGGACAGGGGCCACATTCACTTAGATACTTC. Protein sequence: CASSLGQGPHSLRYF.

The table lists this clonotype with a few counts. The chain is built from TRBV3-1 and TRBJ2-3; D is uncertain. V was trimmed by 5 bases and J by 5 bases, leaving 8 bases between them. CDR3 size: 12 residues. Germline loops: CDR1 LGHDT, CDR2 YNNKEL (reference sequence). CDR3 coding DNA: TGTGCCAGCAGCGGAGATGGAGATACGCAGTATTTT. It yields the protein CASSGDGDTQYF.

This clonotype was picked up a small number of times. V is TRBV12-3 or TRBV12-4 and J is TRBJ2-2; no firm D call. The CDR3 runs to 11 residues. The V and J ends lost 10 bases and 8 bases respectively, with 11 bases between them. The CDR3 reads CAIPAGGELFF. The CDR3 bases are TGTGCCATCCCTGCCGGGGGGGAGCTGTTTTTT.

This chain joins TRBV9 and TRBJ2-3; TRBD2 matches at 14 bases. Trimming took 3 bases from V and 2 from J; bases not matched to a gene: 8. This CDR3 has 18 residues. Germline V gene lookup returns CDR1 SGDLS and CDR2 YYNGEE. The CDR3 sequence is CASSAGLAGGPLTDTQYF. The CDR3 DNA reads as TGTGCCAGCAGCGCAGGACTAGCGGGGGGCCCTCTCACAGATACGCAGTATTTT.

This clonotype was counted ten times or more. CDR3 region: CASSPDLYEQYF. CDR3 DNA: TGTGCCAGCAGTCCGGACCTATACGAGCAGTACTTC. This chain uses TRBV6-6 with TRBJ2-7; D uncertain. Germline V gives CDR1 MNHNY, CDR2 SVGAGI (reference sequence). The CDR3 sequence is 12 residues long. Trimming took 5 bases from V and 4 from J, leaving 9 bases between them.

This chain uses TRBV4-3 with TRBJ2-3; 8 bases agree with TRBD2. Germline CDR1 is LGHNA and CDR2 is YSLEER. Losses at the gene ends were 3 bases for V and 7 bases for J; bases not matched to a gene: 12. CDR3 size: 16 residues. This CDR3 is CASSQKSGRLGHTQYF. The CDR3 bases are TGCGCCAGCAGCCAGAAAAGCGGGAGACTTGGTCATACGCAGTATTTT.